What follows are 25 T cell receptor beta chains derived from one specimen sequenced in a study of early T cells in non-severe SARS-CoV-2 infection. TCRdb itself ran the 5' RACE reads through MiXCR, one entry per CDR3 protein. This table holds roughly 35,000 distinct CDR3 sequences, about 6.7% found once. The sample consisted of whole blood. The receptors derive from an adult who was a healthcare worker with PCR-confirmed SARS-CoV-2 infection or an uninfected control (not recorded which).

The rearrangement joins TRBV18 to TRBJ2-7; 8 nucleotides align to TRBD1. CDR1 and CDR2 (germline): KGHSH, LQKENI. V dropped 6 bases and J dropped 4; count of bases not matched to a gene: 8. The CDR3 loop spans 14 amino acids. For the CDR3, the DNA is TGTGCCAGCTCGACAGGGACAGGAGGGTACGAGCAGTACTTC. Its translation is CASSTGTGGYEQYF. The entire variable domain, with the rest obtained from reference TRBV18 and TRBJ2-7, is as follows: NAGVMQNPRHLVRRRGQEARLRCSPMKGHSHVYWYRQLPEEGLKFMVYLQKENIIDESGMPKERFSAEFPKEGPSILRIQQVVRGDSAAYFCASSTGTGGYEQYFGPGTRLTVT.

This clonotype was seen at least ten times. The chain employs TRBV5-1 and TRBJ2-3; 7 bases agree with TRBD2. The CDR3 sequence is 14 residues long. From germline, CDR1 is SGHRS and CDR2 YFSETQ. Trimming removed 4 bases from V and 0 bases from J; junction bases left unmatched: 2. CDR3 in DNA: TGCGCCAGCAGCAGCGGGACTAGCACAGATACGCAGTATTTT. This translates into CASSSGTSTDTQYF.

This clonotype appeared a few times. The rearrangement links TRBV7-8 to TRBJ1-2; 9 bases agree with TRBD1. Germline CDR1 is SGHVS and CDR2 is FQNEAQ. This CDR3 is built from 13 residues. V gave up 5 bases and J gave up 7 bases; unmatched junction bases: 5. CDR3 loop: CASSEGQGPGYTF. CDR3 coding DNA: TGTGCCAGCAGCGAGGGACAGGGTCCTGGCTACACCTTC. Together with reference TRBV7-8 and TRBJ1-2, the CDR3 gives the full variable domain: GAGVSQSPRYKVAKRGQDVALRCDPISGHVSLFWYQQALGQGPEFLTYFQNEAQLDKSGLPSDRFFAERPEGSVSTLKIQRTQQEDSAVYLCASSEGQGPGYTFGSGTRLTVV.

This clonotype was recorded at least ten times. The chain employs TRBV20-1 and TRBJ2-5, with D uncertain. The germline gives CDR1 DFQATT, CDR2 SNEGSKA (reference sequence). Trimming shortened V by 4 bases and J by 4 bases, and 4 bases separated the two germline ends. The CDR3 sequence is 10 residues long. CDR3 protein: CSATGETQYF. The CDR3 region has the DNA TGCAGTGCTACGGGAGAGACCCAGTACTTC.

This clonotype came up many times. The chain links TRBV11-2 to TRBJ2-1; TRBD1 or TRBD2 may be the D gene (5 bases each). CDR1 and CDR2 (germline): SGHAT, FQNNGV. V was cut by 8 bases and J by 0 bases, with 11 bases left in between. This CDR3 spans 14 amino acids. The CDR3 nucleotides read TGTGCCAGCGCAGGGACGAACTCCTACAATGAGCAGTTCTTC. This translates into CASAGTNSYNEQFF. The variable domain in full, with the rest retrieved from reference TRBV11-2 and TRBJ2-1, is EAGVAQSPRYKIIEKRQSVAFWCNPISGHATLYWYQQILGQGPKLLIQFQNNGVVDDSQLPKDRFSAERLKGVDSTLKIQPAKLEDSAVYLCASAGTNSYNEQFFGPGTRLTVL.

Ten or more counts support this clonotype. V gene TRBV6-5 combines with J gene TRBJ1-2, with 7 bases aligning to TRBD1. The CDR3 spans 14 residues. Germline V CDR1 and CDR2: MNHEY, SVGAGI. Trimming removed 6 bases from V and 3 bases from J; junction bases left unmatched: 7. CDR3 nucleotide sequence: TGTGCCAGCAGCCCCAACAGGGGCGACTATGGCTACACCTTC. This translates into CASSPNRGDYGYTF.

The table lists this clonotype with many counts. In nucleotides, the CDR3 is TGTGCCAGCCAGACTAGCGGGAGTACAGATACGCAGTATTTT. Translating gives CASQTSGSTDTQYF. This chain uses TRBV25-1 with TRBJ2-3; 12 bases align to TRBD2. Germline assignment: CDR1 MGHDK and CDR2 SYGVNS. The V gene end was trimmed by 8 bases and the J gene end by 3 bases; junction bases not matched to a gene: 3. The CDR3 extends over 14 amino acids. The whole variable domain, filled in from reference TRBV25-1 and TRBJ2-3, reads EADIYQTPRYLVIGTGKKITLECSQTMGHDKMYWYQQDPGMELHLIHYSYGVNSTEKGDLSSESTVSRIRTEHFPLTLESARPSHTSQYLCASQTSGSTDTQYFGPGTRLTVL.

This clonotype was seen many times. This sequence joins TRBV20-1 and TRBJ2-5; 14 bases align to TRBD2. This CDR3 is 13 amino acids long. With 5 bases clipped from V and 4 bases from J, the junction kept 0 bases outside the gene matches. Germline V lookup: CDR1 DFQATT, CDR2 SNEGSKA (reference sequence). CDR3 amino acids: CSAGLAGGETQYF. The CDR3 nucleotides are TGCAGTGCTGGACTAGCGGGAGGAGAGACCCAGTACTTC.

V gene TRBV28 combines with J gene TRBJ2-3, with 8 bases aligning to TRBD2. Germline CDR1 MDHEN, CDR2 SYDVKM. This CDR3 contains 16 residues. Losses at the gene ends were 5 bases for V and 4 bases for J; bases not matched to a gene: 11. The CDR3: CASSPAAGGVPDTQYF. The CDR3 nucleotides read TGTGCCAGCAGTCCTGCGGCGGGAGGTGTCCCAGATACGCAGTATTTT.

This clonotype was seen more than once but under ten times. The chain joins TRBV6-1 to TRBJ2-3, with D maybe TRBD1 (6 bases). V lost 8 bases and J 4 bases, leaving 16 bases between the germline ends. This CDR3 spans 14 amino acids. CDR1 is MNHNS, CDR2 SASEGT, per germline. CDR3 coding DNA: TGTGCCAGCGAGCTTACAGGGATGGCAGATACGCAGTATTTT. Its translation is CASELTGMADTQYF.

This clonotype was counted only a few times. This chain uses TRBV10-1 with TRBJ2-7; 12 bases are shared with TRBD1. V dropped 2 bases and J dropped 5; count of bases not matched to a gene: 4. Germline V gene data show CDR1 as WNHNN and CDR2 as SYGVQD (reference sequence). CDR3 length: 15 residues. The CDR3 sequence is CASSEGTGGRDEQYF. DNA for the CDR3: TGCGCCAGCAGTGAGGGGACAGGGGGCCGAGACGAGCAGTACTTC.

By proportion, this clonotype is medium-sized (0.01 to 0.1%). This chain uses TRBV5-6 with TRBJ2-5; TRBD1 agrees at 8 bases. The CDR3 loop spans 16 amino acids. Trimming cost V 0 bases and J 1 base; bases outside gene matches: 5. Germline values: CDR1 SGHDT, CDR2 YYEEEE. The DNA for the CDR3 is TGTGCCAGCAGCTTGGGGACAGGGTTGACCCAAGAGACCCAGTACTTC. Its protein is CASSLGTGLTQETQYF.

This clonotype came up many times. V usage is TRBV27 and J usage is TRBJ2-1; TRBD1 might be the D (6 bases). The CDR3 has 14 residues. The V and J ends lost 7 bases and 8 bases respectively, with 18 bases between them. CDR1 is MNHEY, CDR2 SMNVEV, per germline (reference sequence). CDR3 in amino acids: CASTPDRGSDEQFF. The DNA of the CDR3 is TGTGCCAGCACCCCGGATAGGGGGAGCGATGAGCAGTTCTTC.

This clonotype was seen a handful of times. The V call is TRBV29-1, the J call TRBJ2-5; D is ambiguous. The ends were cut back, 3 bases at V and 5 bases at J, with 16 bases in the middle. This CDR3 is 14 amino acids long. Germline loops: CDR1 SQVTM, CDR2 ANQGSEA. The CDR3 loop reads CSVDGRTDWETQYF. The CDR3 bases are TGCAGCGTTGATGGTAGGACCGATTGGGAGACCCAGTACTTC.

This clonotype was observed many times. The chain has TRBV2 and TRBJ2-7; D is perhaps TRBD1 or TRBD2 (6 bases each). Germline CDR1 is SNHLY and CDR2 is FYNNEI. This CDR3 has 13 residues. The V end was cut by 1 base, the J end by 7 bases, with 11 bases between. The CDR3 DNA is TGTGCCAGCAGTGAAGTAGGAGGGGGAGAGCAGTACTTC. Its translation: CASSEVGGGEQYF.

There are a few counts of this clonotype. CDR3: CASSDTGQSYNEQFF. The CDR3 DNA sequence: TGTGCCAGCAGTGATACGGGACAGTCCTACAATGAGCAGTTCTTC. The rearrangement uses TRBV25-1 and TRBJ2-1; TRBD1 matches at 7 bases. The CDR3 sequence is 15 residues long. The V segment lost 3 bases and the J segment 1 base; nucleotides outside the gene matches: 3. The germline V gene encodes CDR1 MGHDK and CDR2 SYGVNS.

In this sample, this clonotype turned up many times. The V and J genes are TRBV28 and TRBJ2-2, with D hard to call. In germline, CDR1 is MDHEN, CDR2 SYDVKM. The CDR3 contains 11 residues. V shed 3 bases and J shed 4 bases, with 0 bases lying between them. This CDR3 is CASSFTGELFF. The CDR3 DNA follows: TGTGCCAGCAGTTTCACCGGGGAGCTGTTTTTT.

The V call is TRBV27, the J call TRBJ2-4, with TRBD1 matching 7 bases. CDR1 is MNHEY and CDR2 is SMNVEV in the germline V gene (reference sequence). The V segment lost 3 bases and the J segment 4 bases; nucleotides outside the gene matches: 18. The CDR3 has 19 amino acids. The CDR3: CASSLGQPRSFRAKNIQYF. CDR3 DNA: TGTGCCAGCAGTTTGGGACAGCCCCGTAGTTTTCGGGCGAAAAACATTCAGTACTTC.

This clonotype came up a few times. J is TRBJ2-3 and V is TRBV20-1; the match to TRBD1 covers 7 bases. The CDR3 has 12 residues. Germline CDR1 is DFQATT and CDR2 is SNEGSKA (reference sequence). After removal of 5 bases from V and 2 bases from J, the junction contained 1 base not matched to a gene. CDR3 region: CSAGTDTDTQYF. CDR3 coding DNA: TGCAGTGCTGGGACAGACACAGATACGCAGTATTTT.

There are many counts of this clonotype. The CDR3 loop reads CASSLAADYEQYF. CDR3 DNA: TGCGCCAGCAGCTTGGCGGCAGACTACGAGCAGTACTTC. This sequence joins TRBV5-1 and TRBJ2-7; D unclear. The CDR3 spans 13 residues. Trimming took off 0 bases at V and 3 bases at J, with 7 bases between the two ends. CDR1 is SGHRS, CDR2 YFSETQ, per germline.

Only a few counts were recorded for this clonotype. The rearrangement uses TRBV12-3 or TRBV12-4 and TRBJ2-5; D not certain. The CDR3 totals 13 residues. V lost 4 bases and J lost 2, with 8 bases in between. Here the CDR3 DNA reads TGTGCCAGCAGTTCCGCTATTCAAGAGACCCAGTACTTC. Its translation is CASSSAIQETQYF.

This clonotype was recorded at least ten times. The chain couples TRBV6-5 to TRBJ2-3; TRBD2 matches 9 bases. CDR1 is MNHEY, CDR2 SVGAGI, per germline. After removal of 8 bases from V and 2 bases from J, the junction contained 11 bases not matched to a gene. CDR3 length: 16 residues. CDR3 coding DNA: TGTGCCAGCTGCTTAACGGGCGGGAGGGCCACAGATACGCAGTATTTT. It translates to CASCLTGGRATDTQYF.

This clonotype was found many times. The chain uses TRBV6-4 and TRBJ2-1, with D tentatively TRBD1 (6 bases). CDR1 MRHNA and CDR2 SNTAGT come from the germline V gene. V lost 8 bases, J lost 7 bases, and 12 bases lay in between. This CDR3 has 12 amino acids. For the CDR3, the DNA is TGTGCCAGCGGTAAGGGGGAGAATGAGCAGTTCTTC. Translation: CASGKGENEQFF.

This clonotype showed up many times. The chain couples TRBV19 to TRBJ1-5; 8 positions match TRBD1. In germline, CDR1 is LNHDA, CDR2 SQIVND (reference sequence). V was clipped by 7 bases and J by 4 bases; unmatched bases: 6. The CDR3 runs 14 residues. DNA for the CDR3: TGTGCCAGTAAGGAGACAGGGGTGAATCAGCCCCAGCATTTT. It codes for CASKETGVNQPQHF.

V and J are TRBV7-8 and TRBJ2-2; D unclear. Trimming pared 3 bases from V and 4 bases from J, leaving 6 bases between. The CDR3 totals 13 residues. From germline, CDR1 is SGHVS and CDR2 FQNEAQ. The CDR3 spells CASSLQGTGELFF. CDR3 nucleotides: TGTGCCAGCAGCTTGCAAGGCACCGGGGAGCTGTTTTTT. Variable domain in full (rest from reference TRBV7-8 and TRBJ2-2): GAGVSQSPRYKVAKRGQDVALRCDPISGHVSLFWYQQALGQGPEFLTYFQNEAQLDKSGLPSDRFFAERPEGSVSTLKIQRTQQEDSAVYLCASSLQGTGELFFGEGSRLTVL.